The present TCR beta chain was sequenced within a study of T-cell reconstitution after alpha-beta-depleted transplantation in children. The ends lost 4 bases at V and 2 bases at J; junction bases unmatched: 12. Germline assignment: CDR1 SGDLS and CDR2 YYNGEE. This CDR3 comprises 18 residues. The TCRbeta library was prepared with unique molecular identifiers. TCRdb itself ran the PCR reads through MiXCR, one entry per CDR3 protein. The sample records just under 550,000 distinct CDR3 sequences, approximately 20% being singletons. The chain has TRBV9 and TRBJ2-6, with 7 positions matching TRBD2. Sequenced here: PBMCs from the stem cell graft donor, sampled from the stem cell graft. The clonotype was recovered from a human donor who donated a stem cell graft to a child with acute lymphoblastic leukemia. CDR3: CASSPIFSGYPGANVLTF. CDR3 DNA: TGTGCCAGCAGCCCCATTTTTAGCGGGTACCCTGGGGCCAACGTCCTGACTTTC.